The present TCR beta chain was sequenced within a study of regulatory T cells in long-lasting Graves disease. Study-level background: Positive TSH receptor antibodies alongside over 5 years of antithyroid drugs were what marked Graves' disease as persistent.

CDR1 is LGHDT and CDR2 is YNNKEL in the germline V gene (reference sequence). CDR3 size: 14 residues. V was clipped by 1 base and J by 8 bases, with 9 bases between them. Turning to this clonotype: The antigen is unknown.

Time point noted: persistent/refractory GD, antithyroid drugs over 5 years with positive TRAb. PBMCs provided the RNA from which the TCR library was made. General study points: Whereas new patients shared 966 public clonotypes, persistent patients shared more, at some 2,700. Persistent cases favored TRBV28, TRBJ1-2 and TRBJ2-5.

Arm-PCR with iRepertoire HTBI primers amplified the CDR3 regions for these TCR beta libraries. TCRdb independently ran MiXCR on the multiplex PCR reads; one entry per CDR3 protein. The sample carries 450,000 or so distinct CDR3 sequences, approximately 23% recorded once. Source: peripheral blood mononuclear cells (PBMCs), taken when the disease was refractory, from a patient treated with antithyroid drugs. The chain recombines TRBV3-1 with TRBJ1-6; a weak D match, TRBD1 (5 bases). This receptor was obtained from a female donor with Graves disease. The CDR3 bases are TGTGCCAGCAGCCAAGGGGACGGAGATTCACCCCTCCACTTT. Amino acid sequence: CASSQGDGDSPLHF.